This is a list of T cell receptor beta chains from one sample in a study of blood T cell repertoires in COVID-19. The method was immunoSEQ multiplex PCR; TCRdb's version includes in-frame clones alone and lacks a portion of them. This sample has about 300,000 clones, with roughly 85% found just once. Sequencing was done on a sample of PBMCs or T cells enriched from blood (not recorded which). The receptors derive from a woman aged 25 to 39 who had been exposed to COVID-19. Each CDR3 is given without its conserved first and last residue.

CDR3 protein: ASSKGILLQGTTGNTIY
CDR3 length: 17
V gene: TRBV19

CDR3 protein: ASSSPGGHQPQH
CDR3 length: 12
V gene: TRBV28

CDR3 protein: SAQLGETQY
CDR3 length: 9
V gene: TRBV20-1

CDR3 protein: ASSVAGGYTEAF
CDR3 length: 12
V gene: TRBV9

CDR3 protein: ASSPGTQGARTEAF
CDR3 length: 14
V gene: TRBV18

CDR3 protein: ASSLAPNEKLF
CDR3 length: 11
V gene: TRBV5-1

CDR3 protein: ASSSSSVRVRDTQY
CDR3 length: 14
V gene: TRBV7-3

CDR3 protein: ASRGTSGNQPQH
CDR3 length: 12
V gene: TRBV2

CDR3 protein: ASSGQEYNEQF
CDR3 length: 11
V gene: TRBV12-3/TRBV12-4

CDR3 protein: ASSLLAGVNEQF
CDR3 length: 12
V gene: TRBV13

CDR3 protein: ASRLIAGTRSYEQY
CDR3 length: 14
V gene: TRBV12-2

CDR3 protein: ATRKSERRPANTEAF
CDR3 length: 15
V gene: TRBV15

CDR3 protein: ASSPPDRGLTEAF
CDR3 length: 13
V gene: TRBV18

CDR3 protein: ASLGVSYGYT
CDR3 length: 10
V gene: TRBV9

CDR3 protein: ASSRTGTGVDYT
CDR3 length: 12
V gene: TRBV27

CDR3 protein: ASSLVRGPHTGELF
CDR3 length: 14
V gene: TRBV7-2

CDR3 protein: ASGQGNGAGELF
CDR3 length: 12
V gene: TRBV10-1

CDR3 protein: ATSFRGETQY
CDR3 length: 10
V gene: TRBV24-1

CDR3 protein: ASSQGANENGYT
CDR3 length: 12
V gene: TRBV3-1/TRBV3-2

CDR3 protein: ASLGGAGGQTDTQY
CDR3 length: 14
V gene: TRBV2

CDR3 protein: ASSEESGHPNTEAF
CDR3 length: 14
V gene: TRBV10-1

CDR3 protein: ASSVGQGGQPQH
CDR3 length: 12
V gene: TRBV9

CDR3 protein: ASSFEVGSSYNEQF
CDR3 length: 14
V gene: TRBV27

CDR3 protein: ASRRTELYGYT
CDR3 length: 11
V gene: TRBV5-1

CDR3 protein: ASSFGWGGSNEQF
CDR3 length: 13
V gene: TRBV5-4

CDR3 protein: ASSPGQGGRETQY
CDR3 length: 13
V gene: TRBV9

CDR3 protein: ASSRQGASGNTIY
CDR3 length: 13
V gene: TRBV6-5

CDR3 protein: ASHPGGSSNQPQH
CDR3 length: 13
V gene: TRBV28

CDR3 protein: ASSYGTGYSEQY
CDR3 length: 12
V gene: TRBV6-5

CDR3 protein: ASSKRRGYGYT
CDR3 length: 11
V gene: TRBV21-1

CDR3 protein: ASSLEGQGGYEQY
CDR3 length: 13
V gene: TRBV7-9

CDR3 protein: ASSPTSDTEAF
CDR3 length: 11
V gene: TRBV18

CDR3 protein: ASILRQGGDGPDRGYT
CDR3 length: 16
V gene: TRBV2

CDR3 protein: ATAGLAGVWNEQF
CDR3 length: 13
V gene: TRBV19

CDR3 protein: SASGGGARSYNEQF
CDR3 length: 14
V gene: TRBV20-1

CDR3 protein: ASSQSGGYYNEQF
CDR3 length: 13
V gene: TRBV4-1

CDR3 protein: ATRVSLGLGQGGNQPQH
CDR3 length: 17
V gene: TRBV19

CDR3 protein: ASSPDSQNQPQH
CDR3 length: 12
V gene: TRBV18

CDR3 protein: AISGTGRTQSTDTQY
CDR3 length: 15
V gene: TRBV10-3

CDR3 protein: ASSRDSRGEGYT
CDR3 length: 12
V gene: TRBV9

CDR3 protein: ASSPGTGHTDTQY
CDR3 length: 13
V gene: TRBV11-3

CDR3 protein: ASRGTRVTDTQY
CDR3 length: 12
V gene: TRBV7-9

CDR3 protein: ASSQETGTGAYGYT
CDR3 length: 14
V gene: TRBV4-2

CDR3 protein: ASSEGLDRGLRISPLH
CDR3 length: 16
V gene: TRBV5-1

CDR3 protein: ASSQGLDRSYEQY
CDR3 length: 13
V gene: TRBV4-3

CDR3 protein: ASSLGQVVAKNIQY
CDR3 length: 14
V gene: TRBV28

CDR3 protein: ASSVETVGGEAF
CDR3 length: 12
V gene: TRBV9

CDR3 protein: ASSHRGRGTEAF
CDR3 length: 12
V gene: TRBV28

CDR3 protein: ASSATRTGELF
CDR3 length: 11
V gene: TRBV7-3

CDR3 protein: ASSAATAGAPF
CDR3 length: 11
V gene: TRBV9

CDR3 protein: ASRLEGTSGYEQY
CDR3 length: 13
V gene: TRBV12-2

CDR3 protein: ASSSTGDEQF
CDR3 length: 10
V gene: TRBV7-9

CDR3 protein: ASTQPSTSGVQETQY
CDR3 length: 15
V gene: TRBV27

CDR3 protein: ASSSTGEQY
CDR3 length: 9
V gene: TRBV13

CDR3 protein: ACEGQGATEAF
CDR3 length: 11
V gene: TRBV30

CDR3 protein: ASSRTPNQPQH
CDR3 length: 11
V gene: TRBV28

CDR3 protein: ASRKSGRQF
CDR3 length: 9
V gene: TRBV27

CDR3 protein: ASSLAPPTGPNEKLF
CDR3 length: 15
V gene: TRBV7-2

CDR3 protein: ASSRTAVEQY
CDR3 length: 10
V gene: TRBV3-1/TRBV3-2

CDR3 protein: ASSLDAETQY
CDR3 length: 10
V gene: TRBV11-3